The source of this T cell receptor beta chain is a study of shared clonotypes between healthy human individuals. Trimming pared 4 bases from V and 6 bases from J, leaving 14 bases between. This CDR3 is 14 amino acids long. The germline V gene has CDR1 SGHRS and CDR2 YFSETQ. Libraries were prepared by immunoSEQ multiplex PCR; TCRdb keeps only in-frame clonotypes and omits some of them. In the table there are 400,000 to 600,000 clones, 95% to 96% of which are singletons. The chain uses TRBV5-1 and TRBJ2-4, with TRBD1 as a possible D gene (6 bases). The TCR comes from a woman aged 25 to 39 in good health. The sequenced material came from naive CD4+ T cells sorted from blood. The sample's subset: CD45RA+ positively selected. CDR3 coding DNA: TGCGCCAGCAGCCTAATACAGGGAAGAAACATTCAGTACTTC. It is translated as CASSLIQGRNIQYF.